Listed here are 25 T cell receptor beta chains from one sample, sequenced in a study of OX40 agonist ivuxolimab in advanced cancers. Profiled with immunoSEQ multiplex PCR; TCRdb holds only in-frame clones, not every one. The profile covers 35,000 to 50,000 clones, with 70% to 90% appearing a single time and roughly an eighth taken by the ten largest. The source was CD4+ or CD8+ T cells sorted from blood, collected in a trial of the OX40 agonist ivuxolimab. The receptors come from an adult with an advanced solid tumor such as melanoma, head and neck, liver or kidney cancer.

The rearrangement links TRBV13 to TRBJ1-5; D is undetermined. Trimming left V 5 bases short and J 7 bases short, with 12 bases between. This CDR3 region has 13 residues. Per germline, CDR1 PRHDT and CDR2 FYEKMQ (reference sequence). The CDR3 region has the DNA TGTGCCAGCAGCCCCGGTTTGGGGCAGCCCCAGCATTTT. As protein: CASSPGLGQPQHF.

CDR3 bases: TGTGCCAGCGGCGACAGGGGGAATGGCTACACCTTC. Translated, it gives CASGDRGNGYTF. This rearrangement joins TRBV11-2 to TRBJ1-2; 9 nucleotides align to TRBD1. Germline values: CDR1 SGHAT, CDR2 FQNNGV. Trimming cost V 8 bases and J 6 bases; bases outside gene matches: 4. CDR3 length equals 12 residues.

V gene TRBV6-5 combines with J gene TRBJ2-5, with unresolved D. This CDR3 spans 15 amino acids. V was clipped by 2 bases and J by 0 bases, with 10 bases between them. Per germline, CDR1 MNHEY and CDR2 SVGAGI. The CDR3: CASSYRVTYQETQYF. CDR3 coding DNA: TGTGCCAGCAGTTACCGGGTTACCTACCAAGAGACCCAGTACTTC.

This sequence joins TRBV27 and TRBJ2-7; 10 bases line up with TRBD1. This CDR3 comprises 15 residues. The germline CDR1 and CDR2 sequences are MNHEY and SMNVEV (reference sequence). V shed 8 bases and J 3 bases; nucleotides not matched to a gene: 10. The CDR3 here is CASRHPTGGYYEQYF. In DNA, the CDR3 is TGTGCCAGCCGCCACCCGACAGGGGGCTACTACGAGCAGTACTTC.

In its sample, this clone is medium-sized. The CDR3 sequence: CASSDRTGWGFGPEAFF. CDR3 nucleotide sequence: TGTGCCAGCTCGGACAGGACAGGGTGGGGGTTTGGACCTGAAGCTTTCTTT. This sequence joins TRBV18 and TRBJ1-1, with 8 nucleotides matching TRBD1. This CDR3 is built from 17 residues. Trimming cost V 6 bases and J 6 bases; bases outside gene matches: 18. CDR1 and CDR2 from the germline V gene are KGHSH and LQKENI.

The genes are TRBV28 and TRBJ1-5; D call uncertain. Trimming took 4 bases from V and 4 from J, leaving 5 bases between them. There are 12 residues in the CDR3. The V gene's germline CDR1 is MDHEN and CDR2 SYDVKM. The CDR3 DNA is TGTGCCAGCAGTTATACGAATCAGCCCCAGCATTTT. Translation: CASSYTNQPQHF. Supplemented by reference TRBV28 and TRBJ1-5, the full variable domain reads DVKVTQSSRYLVKRTGEKVFLECVQDMDHENMFWYRQDPGLGLRLIYFSYDVKMKEKGDIPEGYSVSREKKERFSLILESASTNQTSMYLCASSYTNQPQHFGDGTRLSIL.

The V and J genes are TRBV10-3 and TRBJ2-6; D remains ambiguous. Trimming took off 6 bases at V and 0 bases at J, with 6 bases between the two ends. The CDR3 contains 14 residues. The germline V gene encodes CDR1 ENHRY and CDR2 SYGVKD. This CDR3 reads CAIRDDSGANVLTF. The CDR3 coding sequence is TGTGCCATCAGGGATGACTCTGGGGCCAACGTCCTGACTTTC.

The rearrangement uses TRBV4-1 and TRBJ1-5, with D unresolved. Trimming removed 3 bases at V and 1 base at J, with 7 bases between. This CDR3 contains 14 residues. CDR1 MGHRA and CDR2 YSYEKL come from the germline V gene. The CDR3 bases are TGCGCCAGCAGCCAGGGAGGGAGCAATCAGCCCCAGCATTTT. Translated, it gives CASSQGGSNQPQHF.

J is TRBJ2-2 and V is TRBV19, with D tentatively TRBD2 (5 bases). Germline V CDR1 and CDR2: LNHDA, SQIVND (reference sequence). This CDR3 contains 17 residues. The V gene lost 3 bases and the J gene lost 2 bases, with 16 bases spanning the gap. Here the CDR3 reads CASSILLRTGNTGELFF. CDR3 DNA sequence: TGTGCCAGTAGTATTCTCCTACGAACGGGAAACACCGGGGAGCTGTTTTTT. Together with reference TRBV19 and TRBJ2-2, the CDR3 gives the full variable domain: DGGITQSPKYLFRKEGQNVTLSCEQNLNHDAMYWYRQDPGQGLRLIYYSQIVNDFQKGDIAEGYSVSREKKESFPLTVTSAQKNPTAFYLCASSILLRTGNTGELFFGEGSRLTVL.

V usage is TRBV5-1 and J usage is TRBJ1-5, with D unresolved. Germline-derived CDR1 and CDR2 are SGHRS and YFSETQ. The CDR3 sequence is 13 residues long. V was pared by 0 bases and J by 1 base, with 2 bases between. In nucleotides, the CDR3 is TGCGCCAGCAGCTTGGCAAGCAATCAGCCCCAGCATTTT. It translates to CASSLASNQPQHF.

This clone was recorded a few times. V gene TRBV5-4 combines with J gene TRBJ1-4; D is uncertain. Between the trimmed V and J ends, which lost 4 bases and 4 bases, there was a span of 8 bases. The germline CDR1 and CDR2 sequences are SGHNT and YYREEE (reference sequence). The CDR3 is made up of 13 amino acids. The CDR3 region has the DNA TGTGCCAGCAGCGGCGTTCTTAATGAAAAACTGTTTTTT. It encodes CASSGVLNEKLFF. The variable domain in full, with the rest retrieved from reference TRBV5-4 and TRBJ1-4, is ETGVTQSPTHLIKTRGQQVTLRCSSQSGHNTVSWYQQALGQGPQFIFQYYREEENGRGNFPPRFSGLQFPNYSSELNVNALELDDSALYLCASSGVLNEKLFFGSGTQLSVL.

The CDR3, as DNA: TGCAGCGCCAGGGGGGGCCGGCAAGAGACCCAGTACTTC. Translated, it gives CSARGGRQETQYF. This chain uses TRBV29-1 with TRBJ2-5; either TRBD1 or TRBD2 may fit D (7 bases each). Trimming pared 7 bases from V and 2 bases from J, leaving 14 bases between. CDR3 size: 13 residues. CDR1 and CDR2 from the germline V gene are SQVTM and ANQGSEA.

The V call is TRBV7-6, the J call TRBJ1-4; the D gene is possibly TRBD1 (6 bases). Germline CDR1 and CDR2: SGHVS and FNYEAQ. The CDR3 is 17 amino acids. V lost 4 bases and J lost 8, with 23 bases in between. The CDR3 sequence is CASSSQTGTTLGEKLFF. CDR3 nucleotide sequence: TGTGCCAGCAGCTCACAGACAGGCACTACCCTGGGAGAAAAACTGTTTTTT.

This rearrangement joins TRBV11-2 to TRBJ2-7, with 10 nucleotides matching TRBD2. The junction had 1 base not matched to a gene; V was cut back by 2 bases and J by 3 bases. This CDR3 spans 14 amino acids. Germline V lookup: CDR1 SGHAT, CDR2 FQNNGV. The DNA for the CDR3 is TGTGCCAGCAGCTTACTAGCGGGAGACTACGAGCAGTACTTC. Translating it yields CASSLLAGDYEQYF.

V usage is TRBV12-5 and J usage is TRBJ2-5; D uncertain. Trimming removed 5 bases from V and 7 bases from J, with 8 bases in between. The CDR3 consists of 11 residues. CDR1 is LGHNT and CDR2 is FRNRAP in the germline V gene. The DNA of the CDR3 is TGTGCTAGTGGTCCCACCCGGACCCAGTACTTC. As protein: CASGPTRTQYF. Complete variable domain (other parts from reference TRBV12-5 and TRBJ2-5): DARVTQTPRHKVTEMGQEVTMRCQPILGHNTVFWYRQTMMQGLELLAYFRNRAPLDDSGMPKDRFSAEMPDATLATLKIQPSEPRDSAVYFCASGPTRTQYFGPGTRLLVL.

V is TRBV6-5 and J is TRBJ2-7; weak D call: TRBD2 (6 bases). CDR1 and CDR2 from the germline V gene are MNHEY and SVGAGI. The CDR3 sequence is 12 residues long. Between the trimmed V and J ends, which lost 2 bases and 5 bases, there was a span of 7 bases. The CDR3 sequence: CASSYGTDEQYF. The CDR3 nucleotides are TGTGCCAGCAGTTACGGGACTGACGAGCAGTACTTC.

The chain employs TRBV27 and TRBJ1-1, with D unclear. The germline gives CDR1 MNHEY, CDR2 SMNVEV (reference sequence). The CDR3 has 13 amino acids. The germline V and J ends were trimmed by 0 bases and 11 bases, with 13 bases remaining between them. The CDR3 region has the DNA TGTGCCAGCAGTTTATCCCTCGCAAGGCGGGCTTTCTTT. Residues: CASSLSLARRAFF.

The chain recombines TRBV28 with TRBJ2-3; D not resolved. Trimming took 3 bases from V and 0 from J, leaving 10 bases between them. This CDR3 contains 15 residues. Germline V gene lookup returns CDR1 MDHEN and CDR2 SYDVKM. DNA of the CDR3: TGTGCCAGCAGTTTTCTACTGGTTAGCACAGATACGCAGTATTTT. This sequence encodes CASSFLLVSTDTQYF. The entire variable domain, with the rest obtained from reference TRBV28 and TRBJ2-3, is as follows: DVKVTQSSRYLVKRTGEKVFLECVQDMDHENMFWYRQDPGLGLRLIYFSYDVKMKEKGDIPEGYSVSREKKERFSLILESASTNQTSMYLCASSFLLVSTDTQYFGPGTRLTVL.

V usage is TRBV6-5 and J usage is TRBJ1-1, with D possibly being TRBD1 (6 bases). With 6 bases removed from V and 4 bases from J, the gap between germline ends came to 15 bases. The CDR3 contains 14 residues. Germline V CDR1 and CDR2: MNHEY, SVGAGI. In DNA, the CDR3 is TGTGCCAGCAGCCAACAGGGCGCGATCACTGAAGCTTTCTTT. Protein product: CASSQQGAITEAFF.

The sample holds one count of this clone. This sequence joins TRBV7-8 and TRBJ1-1; D ambiguous. Trimming pared 5 bases from V and 4 bases from J, leaving 8 bases between. Germline CDR1 and CDR2: SGHVS and FQNEAQ. This CDR3 has 12 amino acids. CDR3 DNA sequence: TGTGCCAGCAGCCGGATGGGCACTGAAGCTTTCTTT. Translating gives CASSRMGTEAFF.

This CDR3 is CASSLERVGGYEQYF. CDR3 DNA: TGTGCCAGCAGCTTGGAGAGGGTCGGGGGATACGAGCAGTACTTC. This chain uses TRBV5-5 with TRBJ2-7, with a tentative D call TRBD2 (6 bases). The CDR3 has 15 amino acids. The V gene lost 0 bases and the J gene lost 4 bases, with 14 bases spanning the gap. Per germline, CDR1 SGHKS and CDR2 YYEKEE (reference sequence). The full variable domain, in which reference TRBV5-5 and TRBJ2-7 provide the parts outside the CDR3, is DAGVTQSPTHLIKTRGQQVTLRCSPISGHKSVSWYQQVLGQGPQFIFQYYEKEERGRGNFPDRFSARQFPNYSSELNVNALLLGDSALYLCASSLERVGGYEQYFGPGTRLTVT.

This clone ranks as large. V gene TRBV11-2 combines with J gene TRBJ2-3; 10 bases agree with TRBD1. The CDR3 contains 14 residues. Germline loops: CDR1 SGHAT, CDR2 FQNNGV. V lost 5 bases to trimming and J lost 4 bases; unmatched junction nucleotides: 3. The CDR3 reads CASSPGTGADTQYF. DNA for the CDR3: TGTGCCAGCAGCCCTGGGACAGGGGCAGATACGCAGTATTTT.

The chain joins TRBV11-3 to TRBJ2-7, with D possibly matching TRBD2 (5 bases). Germline loops: CDR1 SGHNT, CDR2 YENEEA. V gave up 4 bases and J gave up 4 bases, with 17 bases separating them. There are 15 residues in the CDR3. For the CDR3, the DNA is TGTGCCAGCAGCTCCCCACGGGGAACGAGGTACGAGCAGTACTTC. This sequence encodes CASSSPRGTRYEQYF. Using reference TRBV11-3 and TRBJ2-7 for the parts outside the CDR3, the full variable domain is EAGVVQSPRYKIIEKKQPVAFWCNPISGHNTLYWYLQNLGQGPELLIRYENEEAVDDSQLPKDRFSAERLKGVDSTLKIQPAELGDSAVYLCASSSPRGTRYEQYFGPGTRLTVT.

As DNA, the CDR3 is TGTGCCAGCAGTGAAATAAGCGGGGGATCAGATACGCAGTATTTT. It specifies CASSEISGGSDTQYF. The J gene is TRBJ2-3, the V gene TRBV6-1, with 8 bases fitting TRBD2. Germline V gene lookup returns CDR1 MNHNS and CDR2 SASEGT. The CDR3 is made up of 15 amino acids. V lost 2 bases and J lost 4; bases outside the gene matches: 5.

The rearrangement links TRBV6-6 to TRBJ2-7; D gene ambiguous. The CDR3 runs 14 residues. Looked up from germline, CDR1 is MNHNY and CDR2 is SVGAGI (reference sequence). V lost 5 bases and J lost 3, with 14 bases in between. CDR3 nucleotides: TGTGCCAGCAGTCTACCCGGGCCCCACTACGAGCAGTACTTC. Translating it yields CASSLPGPHYEQYF.